The 9 T cell receptor beta chains in this list originate from one sample, sequenced in a study of T cells in Graves' hyperthyroidism and ophthalmopathy. TCR beta CDR3 region amplification was performed from RNA transcripts. Initially, a first-round RT-PCR of the TCR CDR3 employed the HTBI primer set. TCRdb re-analysed the multiplex PCR reads in MiXCR, keeping a single row per CDR3 protein. The sample carries roughly 240,000 distinct CDR3 sequences, roughly 15% recorded once. The sample comprised blood. The receptors stem from a woman between 18 and 30 years old with Graves' ophthalmopathy.

This clonotype was found once. The chain carries TRBV28 and TRBJ2-7; D not resolved. The V gene's germline CDR1 is MDHEN and CDR2 SYDVKM. Trimming took off 5 bases at V and 6 bases at J, with 17 bases between the two ends. CDR3 length: 14 amino acids. The CDR3 reads CASSPGSKASEQYF. The CDR3 bases are TGTGCCAGCAGTCCCGGGTCTAAGGCCAGCGAGCAGTACTTC.

In its sample, this clonotype was seen many times. The chain combines TRBV11-3 with TRBJ1-1; D not resolved. CDR1 and CDR2 from the germline V gene are SGHNT and YENEEA. The V gene lost 7 bases and the J gene lost 4 bases, with 13 bases spanning the gap. CDR3 length equals 13 residues. The CDR3 here is CASNSVSRTEAFF. The CDR3 DNA sequence: TGTGCCAGCAACTCAGTCAGTCGCACTGAAGCTTTCTTT.

The rearrangement links TRBV19 to TRBJ2-7; 9 bases are shared with TRBD2. The CDR3 contains 15 residues. Germline CDR1 is LNHDA and CDR2 is SQIVND (reference sequence). V gave up 3 bases and J gave up 3 bases; unmatched junction bases: 6. The CDR3 loop reads CASSIDSGSFYEQYF. In nucleotides, the CDR3 is TGTGCCAGTAGTATTGATAGCGGGAGCTTCTACGAGCAGTACTTC.

This clonotype was seen just once. The chain couples TRBV28 to TRBJ1-2; TRBD1 might be the D (6 bases). Trimming removed 4 bases from V and 7 bases from J, with 10 bases in between. The CDR3 consists of 12 residues. Germline CDR1 is MDHEN and CDR2 is SYDVKM. The CDR3 spells CASSSGVGGYTF. CDR3 nucleotide sequence: TGTGCCAGCAGTTCAGGGGTCGGTGGCTACACCTTC.

This clonotype was found many times. V usage is TRBV12-3 or TRBV12-4 and J usage is TRBJ1-1, with a weak D call TRBD1 (6 bases). V was clipped by 5 bases and J by 2 bases, with 12 bases between them. The CDR3 contains 14 residues. CDR3 residues: CASSPLRGNTEAFF. DNA for the CDR3: TGTGCCAGCAGTCCCCTCAGGGGTAACACTGAAGCTTTCTTT.

This clonotype was picked up many times. The chain employs TRBV10-3 and TRBJ2-3; D not resolved. Germline CDR1 reads ENHRY; CDR2 reads SYGVKD. The germline V and J ends were trimmed by 7 bases and 5 bases, with 7 bases remaining between them. The CDR3 has 11 amino acids. The CDR3 here is CAITVGDTQYF. The CDR3 DNA reads as TGTGCCATCACCGTTGGAGATACGCAGTATTTT.

In this sample, this clonotype turned up a few times. The rearrangement uses TRBV2 and TRBJ1-3; D call uncertain. V lost 0 bases and J lost 3, with 12 bases in between. This CDR3 region has 16 residues. Germline loops: CDR1 SNHLY, CDR2 FYNNEI. The CDR3, as DNA: TGTGCCAGCAGTGAAGCGCTCGGGGATTTTGGAAACACCATATATTTT. Protein sequence: CASSEALGDFGNTIYF.

Many counts were recorded for this clonotype. The chain has TRBV20-1 and TRBJ1-1; D is unresolved. The germline V gene has CDR1 DFQATT and CDR2 SNEGSKA (reference sequence). V lost 5 bases, J lost 0 bases, and 13 bases lay in between. The CDR3 is 14 amino acids. DNA for the CDR3: TGCAGTGCTGTCGTTGCGGCAATGAACACTGAAGCTTTCTTT. Protein product: CSAVVAAMNTEAFF.

This clonotype came up many times. V gene TRBV20-1 combines with J gene TRBJ1-2; maybe TRBD1 (5 bases). V lost 0 bases and J 7 bases, leaving 12 bases between the germline ends. The CDR3 totals 13 residues. Germline-derived CDR1 and CDR2 are DFQATT and SNEGSKA (reference sequence). CDR3 in amino acids: CSARDLGVGGYTF. Here the CDR3 DNA reads TGCAGTGCTAGAGATCTGGGGGTGGGTGGCTACACCTTC.